Each of the 2 T cell receptor beta chains below was sequenced from the same sample in a study of blood T cell repertoires in COVID-19. The repertoire was sequenced with immunoSEQ multiplex PCR; TCRdb's copy has only in-frame clones and lacks some. The sample has some 50,000 clones, roughly 85% seen once. The sample comprised peripheral blood. Receptor source: a human donor in a cohort sampled during active COVID-19. The donor label of this sample is uncertain.

The V gene is TRBV4-2, the J gene TRBJ2-3, with TRBD2 identical over 10 bases. V was clipped by 0 bases and J by 3 bases; unmatched bases: 6. Germline CDR1 and CDR2: LGHNA and YNFKEQ. This CDR3 has 17 amino acids. The DNA of the CDR3 is TGTGCCAGCAGCCAAGAGCCAGCGGGGGGGGGAACAGATACGCAGTATTTT. Its translation: CASSQEPAGGGTDTQYF.

The V gene is TRBV6-5, the J gene TRBJ1-1, with 7 bases aligning to TRBD1. With 8 bases clipped from V and 7 bases from J, the junction kept 7 bases outside the gene matches. The CDR3 length is 12 residues. Per germline, CDR1 MNHEY and CDR2 SVGAGI. CDR3 in amino acids: CASHGTAGEAFF. The CDR3 DNA reads as TGTGCCAGCCACGGGACAGCCGGTGAAGCTTTCTTT.